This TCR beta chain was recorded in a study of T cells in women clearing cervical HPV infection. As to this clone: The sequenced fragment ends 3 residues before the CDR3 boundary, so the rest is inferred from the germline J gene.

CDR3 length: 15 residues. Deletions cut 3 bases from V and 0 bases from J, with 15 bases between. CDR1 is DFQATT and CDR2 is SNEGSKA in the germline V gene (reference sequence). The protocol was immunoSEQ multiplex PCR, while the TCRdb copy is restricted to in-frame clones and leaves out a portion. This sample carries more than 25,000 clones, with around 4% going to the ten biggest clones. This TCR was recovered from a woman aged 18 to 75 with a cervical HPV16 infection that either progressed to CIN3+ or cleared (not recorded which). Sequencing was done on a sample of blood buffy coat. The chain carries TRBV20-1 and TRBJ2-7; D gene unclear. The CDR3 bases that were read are TGCAGTGCTAGTAATGAACATTCGAGCTCCTACGAG. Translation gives CSASNEHSSSYE. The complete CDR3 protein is CSASNEHSSSYEQYF.